Shown below are 25 T cell receptor beta chains from a single sample sequenced in a study of cytomegalovirus exposure and HLA in healthy donors. The PCR ran on 60 Vbeta and 13 Jbeta primers. Sequencing used immunoSEQ multiplex PCR; TCRdb keeps in-frame clones, though not all of them. The sample consists of 140,000 or so clones, roughly 62% of them appearing once. Sequencing was done on a sample of PBMCs. The receptors were gathered from a man in his 60s in good health and CMV-seronegative.

The rearrangement joins TRBV7-2 to TRBJ2-3; TRBD2 might be the D (5 bases). The germline gives CDR1 SGHTA, CDR2 FQGNSA. V gave up 2 bases and J gave up 0 bases, with 12 bases separating them. The CDR3 covers 16 residues. The CDR3 bases are TGTGCCAGCAGCTTAAGGTTTAGCGCGAGCACAGATACGCAGTATTTT. This encodes CASSLRFSASTDTQYF.

V usage is TRBV7-8 and J usage is TRBJ1-2, with TRBD1 matching 7 bases. The CDR3 is made up of 14 amino acids. Germline trimming cut 1 base from V and 6 bases from J; bases unmatched to any gene: 5. Germline CDR1 and CDR2: SGHVS and FQNEAQ. Written as DNA, the CDR3 is TGTGCCAGCAGCTTAGGGGGGACAGTTAATGGCTACACCTTC. Its protein is CASSLGGTVNGYTF.

V and J are TRBV5-1 and TRBJ2-2; 10 bases map to TRBD1. CDR1 is SGHRS and CDR2 is YFSETQ in the germline V gene. V was clipped by 4 bases and J by 0 bases; unmatched bases: 6. This CDR3 contains 17 residues. The DNA for the CDR3 is TGCGCCAGCAGCCGGATTGGGACAGGGGCGAACACCGGGGAGCTGTTTTTT. Translation gives CASSRIGTGANTGELFF.

The gene calls are TRBV11-2 and TRBJ2-3; 7 bases map to TRBD1. CDR1 and CDR2 from the germline V gene are SGHAT and FQNNGV. V trimming: 5 bases; J trimming: 2 bases; junction bases outside the gene matches: 4. This CDR3 contains 14 residues. The DNA for the CDR3 is TGTGCCAGCAGCCCGGGACAGCTCACAGATACGCAGTATTTT. Its translation: CASSPGQLTDTQYF.

CDR3 in amino acids: CASSLDRVSYNEQFF. In DNA form, the CDR3 reads TGTGCCAGCAGCTTAGATCGGGTATCCTACAATGAGCAGTTCTTC. The chain has TRBV7-2 and TRBJ2-1; no firm D call. CDR3 length equals 15 residues. Germline V gives CDR1 SGHTA, CDR2 FQGNSA. V gave up 1 base and J gave up 1 base, with 8 bases separating them.

This clone showed up just a few times. The chain employs TRBV28 and TRBJ1-1, with 7 bases identical to TRBD1. The CDR3 length is 16 residues. Germline trimming cut 5 bases from V and 5 bases from J; bases unmatched to any gene: 14. Germline V gene sequence: CDR1 MDHEN, CDR2 SYDVKM. CDR3 in amino acids: CASSPSDSEGATEAFF. Here the CDR3 DNA reads TGTGCCAGCAGTCCCTCCGATTCGGAGGGGGCGACTGAAGCTTTCTTT.

The rearrangement uses TRBV11-3 and TRBJ2-2, with D unresolved. Germline CDR1 is SGHNT and CDR2 is YENEEA. V dropped 2 bases and J dropped 0 bases, with 10 bases sitting between them. This CDR3 is 16 amino acids long. The CDR3 loop is CASSLFASANTGELFF. The CDR3 DNA follows: TGTGCCAGCAGCTTATTCGCGAGCGCGAACACCGGGGAGCTGTTTTTT.

This clone has more than one count but fewer than ten. The chain has TRBV29-1 and TRBJ2-1, with TRBD2 matching over 11 bases. This CDR3 region has 15 residues. Germline assignment: CDR1 SQVTM and CDR2 ANQGSEA. V was clipped by 0 bases and J by 6 bases; unmatched bases: 4. CDR3 protein: CSVEELAGASNEQFF. CDR3 coding DNA: TGCAGCGTTGAAGAACTAGCGGGAGCTTCCAATGAGCAGTTCTTC.

This rearrangement joins TRBV4-1 to TRBJ2-3; 8 positions agree with TRBD1. The V segment lost 5 bases and the J segment 3 bases; nucleotides outside the gene matches: 1. The V gene's germline CDR1 is MGHRA and CDR2 YSYEKL. The CDR3 runs 13 residues. The CDR3, as DNA: TGCGCCAGCAGCTACAGGGGGACAGATACGCAGTATTTT. This translates into CASSYRGTDTQYF.

The CDR3 region has the DNA TGCAGCGTTGAAGATGGACTAGCGCCAAACTACGAGCAGTACTTC. Translated, it gives CSVEDGLAPNYEQYF. V usage is TRBV29-1 and J usage is TRBJ2-7, with 9 positions matching TRBD2. Per the germline V gene, CDR1 is SQVTM and CDR2 is ANQGSEA. This CDR3 contains 15 residues. The ends lost 0 bases at V and 3 bases at J; junction bases unmatched: 6.

CDR3 protein: CASSPQGTGLNTGELFF. CDR3 sequence (DNA): TGCGCCAGCAGCCCGCAAGGGACAGGGTTGAACACCGGGGAGCTGTTTTTT. The chain carries TRBV5-1 and TRBJ2-2, with 9 bases matching TRBD1. Germline CDR1 reads SGHRS; CDR2 reads YFSETQ. The CDR3 is made up of 17 amino acids. V shed 4 bases and J 1 base; nucleotides not matched to a gene: 8.

J is TRBJ2-7 and V is TRBV4-3; D is undetermined. CDR3 length equals 15 residues. Per germline, CDR1 LGHNA and CDR2 YSLEER. The V gene lost 4 bases and the J gene lost 7 bases, with 20 bases spanning the gap. CDR3 DNA: TGCGCCAGCAGCCTGCCCACTTACCTCGCTTCGGAGCAGTACTTC. Residues: CASSLPTYLASEQYF.

The genes are TRBV5-1 and TRBJ2-3; maybe TRBD2 (6 bases). V was pared by 4 bases and J by 4 bases, with 10 bases between. The CDR3 is 13 residues long. Looked up from germline, CDR1 is SGHRS and CDR2 is YFSETQ. The CDR3 protein is CASSEEGPDTQYF. The DNA for the CDR3 is TGCGCCAGCAGCGAGGAGGGCCCAGATACGCAGTATTTT.

The chain uses TRBV5-6 and TRBJ1-5, with 9 nucleotides matching TRBD1. Trimming took 4 bases from V and 5 from J; bases not matched to a gene: 16. This CDR3 has 18 amino acids. Germline CDR1 is SGHDT and CDR2 is YYEEEE. The chain's CDR3 is CASSPGRGDREIYQPQHF. The CDR3 bases are TGTGCCAGCAGCCCTGGTAGGGGGGACAGGGAAATTTATCAGCCCCAGCATTTT.

The V and J genes are TRBV10-1 and TRBJ2-7; 8 bases match TRBD1. This CDR3 contains 13 residues. Trimming cost V 4 bases and J 6 bases; bases outside gene matches: 5. Germline lookup yields CDR1 WNHNN and CDR2 SYGVQD (reference sequence). CDR3 in amino acids: CASSADREGEQYF. Written as DNA, the CDR3 is TGCGCCAGCAGTGCGGACAGGGAAGGCGAGCAGTACTTC.

The chain combines TRBV2 with TRBJ1-5, with D possibly TRBD1 on 6 matching bases. V lost 0 bases, J lost 5 bases, and 8 bases lay in between. Per the germline V gene, CDR1 is SNHLY and CDR2 is FYNNEI. This CDR3 contains 14 residues. CDR3 sequence reads: CASSEARQDQPQHF. The CDR3 DNA reads as TGTGCCAGCAGTGAAGCGCGACAGGATCAGCCCCAGCATTTT.

This clone was picked up a small number of times. Written as DNA, the CDR3 is TGTGCCTGGAGACGTACAGGGAGGAACACTGAAGCTTTCTTT. Translated, it gives CAWRRTGRNTEAFF. The genes are TRBV30 and TRBJ1-1; D possibly corresponds to TRBD1 (6 bases). With 3 bases removed from V and 1 base from J, the gap between germline ends came to 12 bases. This CDR3 is built from 14 residues. CDR1 and CDR2 (germline): GTSNPN, SVGIG (reference sequence).

The chain uses TRBV27 and TRBJ2-7; 9 nucleotides line up with TRBD1. CDR1 is MNHEY and CDR2 is SMNVEV in the germline V gene (reference sequence). Trimming took 2 bases from V and 4 from J; bases not matched to a gene: 6. The CDR3 is 15 amino acids. The DNA for the CDR3 is TGTGCCAGCAGTTTAACCAACAGGGGGCGGTACGAGCAGTACTTC. This codes for CASSLTNRGRYEQYF.

The chain is built from TRBV11-1 and TRBJ1-2, with D possibly TRBD1 on 6 matching bases. Germline CDR1 and CDR2: SGHAT and FQDESV (reference sequence). V lost 3 bases to trimming and J lost 0 bases, with 14 bases between them. The CDR3 totals 16 residues. CDR3 loop: CASSLGQGPPNYGYTF. The CDR3 DNA follows: TGTGCCAGCAGCTTGGGTCAGGGGCCGCCTAACTATGGCTACACCTTC.

This clone has more than one count but fewer than ten. The gene calls are TRBV2 and TRBJ2-7; D may be TRBD1 (6 bases). The CDR3 has 15 residues. V was cut by 6 bases and J by 5 bases, with 20 bases left in between. CDR1 and CDR2 (germline): SNHLY, FYNNEI. CDR3 DNA: TGTGCCAGCAGCGACCGACAGGCGATGTGGCACGAGCAGTACTTC. It is translated as CASSDRQAMWHEQYF.

The V call is TRBV30, the J call TRBJ2-7; no clear D. V was shortened by 1 base and J by 6 bases, with 10 bases between the two germline ends. Per the germline V gene, CDR1 is GTSNPN and CDR2 is SVGIG (reference sequence). The CDR3 runs to 12 residues. DNA of the CDR3: TGTGCCTGGAGTGAATCAGTGGTCGAGCAGTACTTC. The encoded protein is CAWSESVVEQYF.

The chain links TRBV15 to TRBJ1-5; D remains unclear. CDR3 length: 16 amino acids. The germline gives CDR1 LNHNV, CDR2 YYDKDF (reference sequence). Trimming removed 0 bases from V and 6 bases from J, with 15 bases in between. The chain's CDR3 is CATSRDNRGNGQPQHF. DNA for the CDR3: TGTGCCACCAGCAGAGACAACCGGGGTAATGGTCAGCCCCAGCATTTT.

The rearrangement joins TRBV15 to TRBJ1-4, with D uncertain. V gave up 2 bases and J gave up 3 bases, with 10 bases separating them. The CDR3 loop spans 15 amino acids. Germline V lookup: CDR1 LNHNV, CDR2 YYDKDF (reference sequence). CDR3 nucleotide sequence: TGTGCCACCAGCAGAACAGTGGTTCCTAATGAAAAACTGTTTTTT. Its translation is CATSRTVVPNEKLFF.

The chain uses TRBV19 and TRBJ1-5; D possibly corresponds to TRBD1 (5 bases). The germline gives CDR1 LNHDA, CDR2 SQIVND (reference sequence). This CDR3 has 15 residues. The V gene lost 3 bases and the J gene lost 0 bases, with 9 bases spanning the gap. The chain's CDR3 is CASSIGRVSNQPQHF. The CDR3 region has the DNA TGTGCCAGTAGTATCGGCAGGGTTAGCAATCAGCCCCAGCATTTT.

The chain recombines TRBV2 with TRBJ2-7, with D possibly matching TRBD2 (5 bases). Per the germline V gene, CDR1 is SNHLY and CDR2 is FYNNEI. The CDR3 is 14 residues long. Trimming removed 4 bases from V and 3 bases from J, with 13 bases in between. The CDR3 DNA is TGTGCCAGCAGTGGGACGGCTAGCAACTACGAGCAGTACTTC. Translation: CASSGTASNYEQYF.